These 14 T cell receptor beta chains originate from one sample sequenced in a study of PD-1 blockade in classical Hodgkin lymphoma. Brentuximab vedotin exposure varied among the patients, all of whom had relapsed after autologous stem cell transplantation. Generated by immunoSEQ multiplex PCR, the TCRdb table keeps only in-frame clones and is missing some. The sample carries just under 30,000 clones, 70% to 80% recorded once. Material: peripheral blood mononuclear cells (PBMCs), obtained before the second cycle of nivolumab. All receptors come from a human donor with classical Hodgkin lymphoma.

This clone turned up a few times. The chain uses TRBV2 and TRBJ2-7; a weak D match, TRBD1 (5 bases). V was pared by 0 bases and J by 2 bases, with 11 bases between. CDR1 is SNHLY and CDR2 is FYNNEI in the germline V gene. The CDR3 spans 15 residues. CDR3 bases: TGTGCCAGCAGTGAAGCGCTGACAGTTACCTACGAGCAGTACTTC. This translates into CASSEALTVTYEQYF. Using reference TRBV2 and TRBJ2-7 for the parts outside the CDR3, the full variable domain is EPEVTQTPSHQVTQMGQEVILRCVPISNHLYFYWYRQILGQKVEFLVSFYNNEISEKSEIFDDQFSVERPDGSNFTLKIRSTKLEDSAMYFCASSEALTVTYEQYFGPGTRLTVT.

In DNA, the CDR3 is TGTGCCAGCAGTTTATCGACAGGGGGTTCCTATGGCTACACCTTC. This encodes CASSLSTGGSYGYTF. The chain combines TRBV27 with TRBJ1-2; 9 nucleotides align to TRBD1. The junction had 3 bases not matched to a gene; V was cut back by 0 bases and J by 4 bases. The CDR3 spans 15 residues. Germline lookup yields CDR1 MNHEY and CDR2 SMNVEV (reference sequence).

V and J are TRBV27 and TRBJ2-7; D gene ambiguous. The CDR3 extends over 14 amino acids. Germline V gene lookup returns CDR1 MNHEY and CDR2 SMNVEV (reference sequence). The V end lost 5 bases, the J end lost 7 bases, and 18 bases lay between the germline ends. The CDR3 here is CASSARYGQVEQYF. Here the CDR3 DNA reads TGTGCCAGCAGTGCAAGATACGGCCAGGTTGAGCAGTACTTC.

This clone was counted once. The rearrangement joins TRBV10-3 to TRBJ2-3; 9 bases match TRBD2. With 5 bases clipped from V and 2 bases from J, the junction kept 5 bases outside the gene matches. The CDR3 loop spans 15 amino acids. Germline-derived CDR1 and CDR2 are ENHRY and SYGVKD. CDR3 loop: CAISMTSGDTDTQYF. CDR3 nucleotide sequence: TGTGCCATCAGTATGACTAGCGGTGACACAGATACGCAGTATTTT.

The chain couples TRBV6-6 to TRBJ2-1; D is unclear. The CDR3 totals 12 residues. Germline V gene data show CDR1 as MNHNY and CDR2 as SVGAGI (reference sequence). The V and J ends lost 6 bases and 6 bases respectively, with 9 bases between them. The CDR3 loop is CASSRLGNEQFF. The CDR3, as DNA: TGTGCCAGCAGCCGATTGGGCAATGAGCAGTTCTTC.

There are a few counts of this clone. J is TRBJ1-6 and V is TRBV2; TRBD1 matches at 10 bases. The CDR3 covers 14 residues. With V trimmed by 6 bases and J by 7 bases, 3 bases remained unmatched. The V gene's germline CDR1 is SNHLY and CDR2 FYNNEI. CDR3 in DNA: TGTGCCAGCAGGAGGACAGGGGGAAATTCACCCCTCCACTTT. Its translation: CASRRTGGNSPLHF.

V usage is TRBV5-1 and J usage is TRBJ2-7; D unclear. V gave up 2 bases and J gave up 7 bases, with 7 bases separating them. CDR1 and CDR2 from the germline V gene are SGHRS and YFSETQ. CDR3 length: 11 residues. CDR3 bases: TGCGCCAGCAGCTTCGAGAGAGAGCAGTACTTC. Protein product: CASSFEREQYF.

The chain carries TRBV7-2 and TRBJ2-1; D unclear. V lost 5 bases, J lost 6 bases, and 8 bases lay in between. In germline, CDR1 is SGHTA, CDR2 FQGNSA. This CDR3 is 12 amino acids long. Written as DNA, the CDR3 is TGTGCCAGCAGCATGCCCGGCAATGAGCAGTTCTTC. It is translated as CASSMPGNEQFF.

The CDR3 is CATTDREDEQFF. The CDR3 DNA reads TGTGCCACCACGGACAGGGAGGATGAGCAGTTCTTC. The V and J genes are TRBV28 and TRBJ2-1; TRBD1 agrees at 8 bases. V lost 10 bases, J lost 8 bases, and 7 bases stayed unmatched. From germline, CDR1 is MDHEN and CDR2 SYDVKM. The CDR3 has 12 amino acids.

The V gene is TRBV5-1, the J gene TRBJ1-1, with a possible D match to TRBD1 (5 bases). Trimming removed 4 bases from V and 0 bases from J, with 13 bases in between. Per the germline V gene, CDR1 is SGHRS and CDR2 is YFSETQ. CDR3 size: 15 residues. The CDR3 DNA follows: TGCGCCAGCAGCCCGGGGACGTTGATGAACACTGAAGCTTTCTTT. It encodes CASSPGTLMNTEAFF.

This clone was seen a few times. The genes are TRBV5-8 and TRBJ1-4; D may be TRBD1 (5 bases). The V gene lost 0 bases and the J gene lost 0 bases, with 9 bases spanning the gap. The CDR3 contains 16 residues. CDR1 and CDR2 from the germline V gene are SGHTS and YDEGEE. The CDR3 reads CASSLGRGATNEKLFF. CDR3 DNA: TGTGCCAGCAGCTTGGGTAGGGGAGCAACTAATGAAAAACTGTTTTTT. Drawing the rest from reference TRBV5-8 and TRBJ1-4, the complete variable domain is EAGVTQSPTHLIKTRGQQATLRCSPISGHTSVYWYQQALGLGLQFLLWYDEGEERNRGNFPPRFSGRQFPNYSSELNVNALELEDSALYLCASSLGRGATNEKLFFGSGTQLSVL.

The CDR3 reads CASSILRGGGTDTQYF. DNA of the CDR3: TGTGCCAGTAGTATTCTCCGGGGAGGAGGCACAGATACGCAGTATTTT. The chain uses TRBV19 and TRBJ2-3; a weak D match, TRBD2 (6 bases). Germline V CDR1 and CDR2: LNHDA, SQIVND (reference sequence). Trimming pared 3 bases from V and 1 base from J, leaving 14 bases between. The CDR3 has 16 residues.

V and J are TRBV10-1 and TRBJ2-2, with 13 positions matching TRBD2. V was pared by 4 bases and J by 5 bases, with 1 base of the junction left unmatched. The CDR3 is made up of 15 amino acids. CDR1 is WNHNN, CDR2 SYGVQD, per germline (reference sequence). The CDR3 region has the DNA TGCGCCAGCAGTGCGGGACTAGCGGGGACCGGGGAGCTGTTTTTT. It is translated as CASSAGLAGTGELFF.

V gene TRBV6-5 combines with J gene TRBJ2-7, with 8 nucleotides matching TRBD1. The CDR3 loop spans 15 amino acids. The J segment lost 5 bases and the V segment lost 6 bases, leaving 12 bases of the junction unmatched. Germline V lookup: CDR1 MNHEY, CDR2 SVGAGI. CDR3 protein: CASRQGTGIVDEQYF. CDR3 DNA sequence: TGTGCCAGCAGGCAGGGGACAGGCATTGTGGACGAGCAGTACTTC.